Shown below are 12 T cell receptor beta chains from a single sample sequenced in a study of a mutant IDH1 vaccine in newly diagnosed glioma. Time point defined: baseline, week 1 (first vaccination visit). Treatment denoted: pre-vaccination baseline after standard-of-care therapy. Assay used: immunoSEQ multiplex PCR; TCRdb lists only in-frame clones, some missing. The sample lists tens of thousands of clones, about 83% occurring once. The sequences come from PBMCs, collected from a glioma patient treated with radiotherapy, temozolomide or both. Source of these receptors: a woman in her thirties or forties with glioma.

This chain joins TRBV11-3 and TRBJ1-1; the match to TRBD1 covers 7 bases. The CDR3 loop spans 16 amino acids. Germline V gene lookup returns CDR1 SGHNT and CDR2 YENEEA. Unmatched junction bases numbered 10, after V lost 1 base and J lost 5 bases. For the CDR3, the DNA is TGTGCCAGCAGCTTAGTGGCCAGGGGGAGGAGGACTGAAGCTTTCTTT. It specifies CASSLVARGRRTEAFF.

In its sample, this clone was seen a few times. V and J are TRBV9 and TRBJ1-1; the D is unclear. Trimming took 0 bases from V and 1 from J, leaving 4 bases between them. CDR1 and CDR2 from the germline V gene are SGDLS and YYNGEE. This CDR3 has 13 residues. The CDR3 protein is CASSVVANTEAFF. CDR3 nucleotides: TGTGCCAGCAGCGTAGTCGCGAACACTGAAGCTTTCTTT.

The genes are TRBV10-2 and TRBJ1-2; TRBD1 is a possible D gene (6 bases). CDR3 length: 17 amino acids. The germline gives CDR1 WSHSY, CDR2 SAAADI. V was clipped by 7 bases and J by 4 bases, with 25 bases between them. CDR3 nucleotide sequence: TGCGCCAGCACCCCGATCCTAAACAGGGTGTTTGGCTATGGCTACACCTTC. Its translation is CASTPILNRVFGYGYTF.

V and J are TRBV29-1 and TRBJ2-1, with D perhaps matching TRBD2 (6 bases). The germline CDR1 and CDR2 sequences are SQVTM and ANQGSEA. V lost 4 bases and J 0 bases, leaving 16 bases between the germline ends. This CDR3 comprises 16 residues. CDR3 amino acids: CSVVGTASASYNEQFF. Here the CDR3 DNA reads TGCAGCGTTGTGGGGACGGCTAGCGCCTCCTACAATGAGCAGTTCTTC.

This chain links TRBV2 with TRBJ2-3; 10 positions agree with TRBD1. Germline V CDR1 and CDR2: SNHLY, FYNNEI. The junction had 8 bases not matched to a gene; V was cut back by 6 bases and J by 8 bases. The CDR3 runs to 14 residues. In nucleotides, the CDR3 is TGTGCCAGCAGGGGGACAGGGGTTGTCGGTACGCAGTATTTT. This gives the protein CASRGTGVVGTQYF.

V and J are TRBV7-8 and TRBJ2-1; 9 nucleotides line up with TRBD1. Losses at the gene ends were 2 bases for V and 9 bases for J; bases not matched to a gene: 8. The CDR3 is made up of 15 amino acids. Germline CDR1 SGHVS, CDR2 FQNEAQ. CDR3 DNA sequence: TGTGCCAGCAGCTTACTAGGGACAGGGAAGGGTGAGCAGTTCTTC. Its translation: CASSLLGTGKGEQFF.

The chain employs TRBV29-1 and TRBJ1-2; 7 bases agree with TRBD1. This CDR3 has 11 amino acids. Germline V gene sequence: CDR1 SQVTM, CDR2 ANQGSEA. Trimming removed 7 bases from V and 5 bases from J; junction bases left unmatched: 4. CDR3 residues: CSAGQEYGYTF. Written as DNA, the CDR3 is TGCAGCGCCGGACAGGAGTATGGCTACACCTTC.

The rearrangement links TRBV4-3 to TRBJ1-2; no firm D call. CDR1 is LGHNA, CDR2 YSLEER, per germline. The CDR3 loop spans 14 amino acids. With 0 bases removed from V and 7 bases from J, the gap between germline ends came to 12 bases. CDR3 region: CASSQDGRDSGYTF. The CDR3 nucleotides read TGCGCCAGCAGCCAAGATGGGCGAGACTCTGGCTACACCTTC.

The chain joins TRBV19 to TRBJ1-1; TRBD1 is a possible D gene (5 bases). The V gene lost 5 bases and the J gene lost 2 bases, with 15 bases spanning the gap. The CDR3 is made up of 15 amino acids. Per the germline V gene, CDR1 is LNHDA and CDR2 is SQIVND (reference sequence). The CDR3, as DNA: TGTGCCAGTAGTCGTAATACCGACAGCAACACTGAAGCTTTCTTT. It is translated as CASSRNTDSNTEAFF.

The V and J genes are TRBV2 and TRBJ2-2, with a weak D call TRBD1 (5 bases). Germline CDR1 SNHLY, CDR2 FYNNEI. This CDR3 spans 15 amino acids. V was clipped by 2 bases and J by 2 bases, with 9 bases between them. Written as DNA, the CDR3 is TGTGCCAGCAGTGAACCAGGACAAAACACCGGGGAGCTGTTTTTT. This encodes CASSEPGQNTGELFF.

The chain couples TRBV7-9 to TRBJ1-3, with TRBD1 matching over 8 bases. The germline V gene encodes CDR1 SEHNR and CDR2 FQNEAQ (reference sequence). The CDR3 is 17 residues long. The ends lost 5 bases at V and 0 bases at J; junction bases unmatched: 9. The CDR3 spells CASSALGQALSGNTIYF. CDR3 bases: TGTGCCAGCAGCGCCCTGGGACAGGCACTCTCTGGAAACACCATATATTTT.

The chain links TRBV10-3 to TRBJ2-1; the match to TRBD2 covers 7 bases. This CDR3 has 14 residues. The V and J ends lost 6 bases and 6 bases, in that order; junction bases with no gene match: 8. Germline-derived CDR1 and CDR2 are ENHRY and SYGVKD. This CDR3 reads CAISAARGSNEQFF. Written as DNA, the CDR3 is TGTGCCATCAGCGCGGCACGCGGGAGCAATGAGCAGTTCTTC.